The entry below gives a single TCR beta chain sequence along with its context. The antigen remains unidentified. The sample belongs to a study of cytomegalovirus exposure and HLA in healthy donors. Across the study: In a later analysis, the roughly 110 validation repertoires were reported to have used the same platform as the 600 to 800 first-cohort repertoires. Study-level findings and limits: Overall, some 160 TCR beta chains were annotated as cytomegalovirus-associated. Researchers reported that a few CMV-associated chains were confirmed in vitro as CMV antigen-specific.

The CDR3 spans 13 residues. V was shortened by 6 bases and J by 1 base, with 10 bases between the two germline ends. Per the germline V gene, CDR1 is MNHNY and CDR2 is SVGAGI (reference sequence). Assay used: immunoSEQ multiplex PCR; TCRdb lists only in-frame clones, some missing. The sample consists of tens of thousands of clones, approximately 96% of them appearing once. The chain combines TRBV6-6 with TRBJ2-7; no reliable D call. The sample comprised PBMCs. This TCR was sampled from a man aged 18 to 29 in good health and CMV-seronegative. Here the CDR3 DNA reads TGTGCCAGCAGGCCGGGTGGTTCCTACGAGCAGTACTTC. Its protein is CASRPGGSYEQYF.